The clone carrying this TCR beta chain has at least ten counts. The entry originates in a study of low-dose radiotherapy and immunotherapy resistance in tumors. Study summary: A dose of 1 Gy per fraction every two weeks went to Cohort 2, totaling 13 Gy over 26 weeks.

Sample time point: before trial treatment. First-strand cDNA relied on TRAV- and TRBV-specific primers spanning alpha and beta chains. PCR amplification of the TCRs was performed with Phusion for 20 to 25 PCR cycles, and it relied on a constant-region primer together with a V-primer adapter. From the reads, TCRdb called clonotypes with MiXCR, one entry per CDR3 protein. The table records 65,000 to 90,000 distinct CDR3 sequences, under 20% of them present only once. The CDR3 is 17 amino acids. V was pared by 2 bases and J by 5 bases, with 21 bases between. Germline CDR1 reads SEHNR; CDR2 reads FQNEAQ (reference sequence).

V is TRBV7-9 and J is TRBJ2-5; D not resolved. The receptor was derived from a male donor with prostate cancer. This specimen was PBMCs, taken before treatment. The CDR3 spells CASSLPDWRRGTETQYF. For the CDR3, the DNA is TGTGCCAGCAGCTTACCCGATTGGCGGCGAGGTACGGAGACCCAGTACTTC. The full variable domain, its missing parts supplied by reference TRBV7-9 and TRBJ2-5, is DTGVSQNPRHKITKRGQNVTFRCDPISEHNRLYWYRQTLGQGPEFLTYFQNEAQLEKSRLLSDRFSAERPKGSFSTLEIQRTEQGDSAMYLCASSLPDWRRGTETQYFGPGTRLLVL.